A single sample gave rise to the 32 T cell receptor beta chains below, sequenced in a study of T cells after yellow fever vaccination. TCRdb re-called the 5' RACE reads through MiXCR, storing one row per CDR3 protein. The sample lists 75,000 to 100,000 distinct CDR3 sequences; more than 7.5% were seen once. This material consisted of CD8+ T cells not binding an NS4B(214-222) dextramer, sorted from PBMCs, taken approximately 16 days after the first yellow fever vaccination. These receptors all stem from a man between 18 and 35 years old who received the YFV17D yellow fever vaccine.

This clonotype showed up many times. The chain carries TRBV6-5 and TRBJ2-3, with D unclear. The CDR3 sequence is 12 residues long. V dropped 11 bases and J dropped 0 bases, with 9 bases sitting between them. CDR1 is MNHEY, CDR2 SVGAGI, per germline. The CDR3 loop is CASYSSTDTQYF. CDR3 in DNA: TGTGCCTCGTACAGTAGCACAGATACGCAGTATTTT.

V and J are TRBV5-4 and TRBJ2-2; D might be TRBD1 (6 bases). CDR1 is SGHNT and CDR2 is YYREEE in the germline V gene (reference sequence). V was pared by 2 bases and J by 5 bases, with 10 bases between. The CDR3 length is 14 residues. This CDR3 reads CASSFQGQTGELFF. DNA of the CDR3: TGTGCCAGCAGCTTCCAGGGGCAAACCGGGGAGCTGTTTTTT.

This clonotype has at least ten counts. The chain links TRBV4-1 to TRBJ1-5; unclear D gene. The CDR3 runs to 15 residues. Between the trimmed V and J ends, which lost 4 bases and 2 bases, there was a span of 12 bases. CDR1 and CDR2 from the germline V gene are MGHRA and YSYEKL. CDR3 coding DNA: TGCGCCAGCAGCCTCGAAGAGAAGCGCAATCAGCCCCAGCATTTT. Translation gives CASSLEEKRNQPQHF.

This chain connects TRBV15 to TRBJ1-1; no firm D call. Trimming shortened V by 0 bases and J by 4 bases, and 12 bases separated the two germline ends. Germline V gives CDR1 LNHNV, CDR2 YYDKDF (reference sequence). This CDR3 contains 15 residues. The CDR3 coding sequence is TGTGCCACCAGCAGAGATCTCGGGGTGGGCACTGAAGCTTTCTTT. Translation gives CATSRDLGVGTEAFF.

The chain carries TRBV5-1 and TRBJ2-1; 14 nucleotides match TRBD2. The junction had 11 bases not matched to a gene; V was cut back by 5 bases and J by 4 bases. The V gene's germline CDR1 is SGHRS and CDR2 YFSETQ. The CDR3 is 18 residues long. The CDR3: CASRGLAGGPGIYNEQFF. The CDR3 bases are TGCGCCAGCAGAGGACTAGCGGGGGGCCCTGGCATTTACAATGAGCAGTTCTTC.

There are a few counts of this clonotype. The rearrangement uses TRBV7-9 and TRBJ2-2; 7 nucleotides align to TRBD1. Germline CDR1 reads SEHNR; CDR2 reads FQNEAQ (reference sequence). With V trimmed by 6 bases and J by 0 bases, 7 bases remained unmatched. CDR3 length equals 16 residues. The CDR3 reads CASRSPGQPNTGELFF. CDR3 in DNA: TGTGCCAGCAGGTCCCCGGGACAGCCGAACACCGGGGAGCTGTTTTTT. The full variable domain, completed using reference TRBV7-9 and TRBJ2-2, is DTGVSQNPRHKITKRGQNVTFRCDPISEHNRLYWYRQTLGQGPEFLTYFQNEAQLEKSRLLSDRFSAERPKGSFSTLEIQRTEQGDSAMYLCASRSPGQPNTGELFFGEGSRLTVL.

This clonotype occurred many times. V usage is TRBV4-3 and J usage is TRBJ1-1; D not resolved. The V gene lost 0 bases and the J gene lost 6 bases, with 11 bases spanning the gap. This CDR3 is built from 14 residues. The germline V gene encodes CDR1 LGHNA and CDR2 YSLEER. CDR3 region: CASSQERVRAEAFF. CDR3 DNA: TGCGCCAGCAGCCAAGAACGGGTGAGGGCTGAAGCTTTCTTT.

This sequence joins TRBV3-1 and TRBJ1-1; D possibly corresponds to TRBD1 (6 bases). CDR1 and CDR2 (germline): LGHDT, YNNKEL (reference sequence). This CDR3 is built from 15 residues. Trimming took 3 bases from V and 3 from J, leaving 14 bases between them. Here the CDR3 DNA reads TGTGCCAGCAGCCAGGGGTTGTACAGGGACACTGAAGCTTTCTTT. As protein: CASSQGLYRDTEAFF. Based on the CDR3 plus reference TRBV3-1 and TRBJ1-1, the full variable domain is DTAVSQTPKYLVTQMGNDKSIKCEQNLGHDTMYWYKQDSKKFLKIMFSYNNKELIINETVPNRFSPKSPDKAHLNLHINSLELGDSAVYFCASSQGLYRDTEAFFGQGTRLTVV.

Of note for this clonotype: A read error may explain this, as a much larger clone is one base away. This rearrangement joins TRBV6-5 to TRBJ2-5, with D possibly being TRBD2 (6 bases). Germline CDR1 is MNHEY and CDR2 is SVGAGI. The CDR3 length is 15 residues. The CDR3 region is CASGYAEGSGETQYF. CDR3 in DNA: TGTGCCAGCGGTTACGCGGAGGGCTCCGGAGAGACCCAGTACTTC.

This clonotype has a count of ten or more. J is TRBJ1-6 and V is TRBV5-1, with TRBD1 matching over 9 bases. This CDR3 is 15 amino acids long. The trim removed 4 bases at V and 9 bases at J, leaving 8 bases unmatched. From germline, CDR1 is SGHRS and CDR2 YFSETQ. The CDR3 sequence: CASSEPGQGLSPLHF. CDR3 DNA: TGCGCCAGCAGCGAACCGGGACAGGGACTTTCACCCCTCCACTTT.

The genes are TRBV4-1 and TRBJ2-2; 7 bases line up with TRBD1. With 2 bases clipped from V and 6 bases from J, the junction kept 0 bases outside the gene matches. Germline V gene lookup returns CDR1 MGHRA and CDR2 YSYEKL. The CDR3 spans 13 residues. The CDR3 is CASSQTGAGELFF. As DNA, the CDR3 is TGCGCCAGCAGCCAAACAGGGGCCGGGGAGCTGTTTTTT.

This clonotype occurred many times. This chain links TRBV6-2 or TRBV6-3 with TRBJ2-1, with TRBD1 identical over 9 bases. Germline trimming cut 0 bases from V and 6 bases from J; bases unmatched to any gene: 0. The CDR3 extends over 14 amino acids. Germline loops: CDR1 MNHEY, CDR2 SVGEGT. CDR3 DNA sequence: TGTGCCAGCAGTTACTCGACAGGGGGCAATGAGCAGTTCTTC. Residues: CASSYSTGGNEQFF.

V usage is TRBV21-1 and J usage is TRBJ2-4; the tabulated D call, TRBD1, remains unverified against the DNA. TRBV21-1 is assigned pseudogene status. The CDR3 totals 16 residues. The CDR3 is CASSKRGQGNENIQYF. CDR3 DNA sequence: TGTGCCAGCAGCAAACGAGGACAGGGGAACGAAAACATTCAGTACTTC.

V gene TRBV7-9 combines with J gene TRBJ1-1; D is undetermined. V lost 5 bases, J lost 9 bases, and 13 bases lay in between. This CDR3 has 12 amino acids. Germline lookup yields CDR1 SEHNR and CDR2 FQNEAQ (reference sequence). DNA of the CDR3: TGTGCCAGCAGCCGTAACATCTATCAAGCTTTCTTT. It encodes CASSRNIYQAFF.

There are many counts of this clonotype. The rearrangement joins TRBV2 to TRBJ1-1; D remains unclear. Trimming took off 7 bases at V and 1 base at J, with 7 bases between the two ends. Germline V gene data show CDR1 as SNHLY and CDR2 as FYNNEI. The CDR3 length is 12 residues. The CDR3 here is CASMRGNTEAFF. Written as DNA, the CDR3 is TGTGCCAGCATGCGGGGGAACACTGAAGCTTTCTTT.

The chain has TRBV5-6 and TRBJ1-1; the D is unclear. The CDR3 is 12 residues long. Germline CDR1 SGHDT, CDR2 YYEEEE. Trimming removed 4 bases at V and 6 bases at J, with 10 bases between. CDR3 region: CASSRTSPEAFF. CDR3 bases: TGTGCCAGCAGCCGAACGAGTCCTGAAGCTTTCTTT. The variable domain in full, completed from reference TRBV5-6 and TRBJ1-1, reads DAGVTQSPTHLIKTRGQQVTLRCSPKSGHDTVSWYQQALGQGPQFIFQYYEEEERQRGNFPDRFSGHQFPNYSSELNVNALLLGDSALYLCASSRTSPEAFFGQGTRLTVV.

This clonotype has just a few counts. This chain joins TRBV6-5 and TRBJ1-1; no clear D. The CDR3 contains 13 residues. CDR1 and CDR2 (germline): MNHEY, SVGAGI. The V and J ends lost 7 bases and 1 base respectively, with 10 bases between them. CDR3 residues: CASTSDPNTEAFF. CDR3 in DNA: TGTGCCAGCACCTCAGATCCGAACACTGAAGCTTTCTTT.

This sequence joins TRBV6-2 or TRBV6-3 and TRBJ2-7; D possibly corresponds to TRBD1 (6 bases). V was trimmed by 8 bases and J by 3 bases, leaving 17 bases between them. This CDR3 is built from 14 residues. CDR1 is MNHEY, CDR2 SVGEGT, per germline. This chain's CDR3 is CASSRTVEFYEQYV. The CDR3 nucleotides read TGTGCCAGCTCCCGGACAGTAGAATTCTACGAGCAGTACGTC.

This clonotype was detected a few times. The chain combines TRBV6-5 with TRBJ1-2; D is uncertain. The V end was cut by 0 bases, the J end by 6 bases, with 8 bases between. CDR1 is MNHEY and CDR2 is SVGAGI in the germline V gene. The CDR3 length is 13 residues. As DNA, the CDR3 is TGTGCCAGCAGTTACTCGGAAAGGGATGGCTACACCTTC. Its translation is CASSYSERDGYTF.

This clonotype turned up a few times. The chain couples TRBV7-2 to TRBJ2-1; 9 bases are a match to TRBD2. V lost 5 bases, J lost 2 bases, and 7 bases stayed unmatched. Germline assignment: CDR1 SGHTA and CDR2 FQGNSA. This CDR3 spans 16 amino acids. The CDR3 loop is CASSSTGTSPYNEQFF. Written as DNA, the CDR3 is TGTGCCAGCAGCAGTACCGGGACTAGCCCCTACAATGAGCAGTTCTTC.

In this sample, this clonotype turned up a few times. The rearrangement joins TRBV9 to TRBJ2-2; 9 positions agree with TRBD2. Losses at the gene ends were 4 bases for V and 6 bases for J; bases not matched to a gene: 7. The CDR3 is made up of 15 amino acids. Germline V lookup: CDR1 SGDLS, CDR2 YYNGEE. In DNA, the CDR3 is TGTGCCAGCAGCAAAGAAGGCGGGGGGGCCGGGGAGCTGTTTTTT. Translating gives CASSKEGGGAGELFF.

The table lists this clonotype with many counts. The V call is TRBV7-9, the J call TRBJ2-1; no definite D call. The V end lost 3 bases, the J end lost 5 bases, and 5 bases lay between the germline ends. This CDR3 has 12 residues. Germline lookup yields CDR1 SEHNR and CDR2 FQNEAQ (reference sequence). CDR3 loop: CASSFEDNEQFF. CDR3 nucleotides: TGTGCCAGCAGCTTTGAGGACAATGAGCAGTTCTTC.

This clonotype was recorded at least ten times. V usage is TRBV10-3 and J usage is TRBJ2-3, with 12 nucleotides matching TRBD2. Germline lookup yields CDR1 ENHRY and CDR2 SYGVKD. This CDR3 has 14 residues. V lost 9 bases to trimming and J lost 5 bases; unmatched junction nucleotides: 6. Here the CDR3 reads CAMASGGALDTQYF. Written as DNA, the CDR3 is TGTGCCATGGCTAGCGGGGGGGCTCTAGATACGCAGTATTTT.

Many counts were recorded for this clonotype. This rearrangement joins TRBV4-3 to TRBJ2-1; 16 bases line up with TRBD2. Germline loops: CDR1 LGHNA, CDR2 YSLEER. This CDR3 has 17 residues. V trimming: 4 bases; J trimming: 7 bases; junction bases outside the gene matches: 7. CDR3 loop: CASSPGLAGGPENEQFF. The CDR3, as DNA: TGCGCCAGCAGCCCGGGACTAGCGGGGGGGCCAGAGAATGAGCAGTTCTTC.

This clonotype was counted between two and nine times. J is TRBJ2-7 and V is TRBV6-4; unclear D gene. With 6 bases removed from V and 2 bases from J, the gap between germline ends came to 17 bases. The CDR3 runs to 15 residues. CDR1 and CDR2 from the germline V gene are MRHNA and SNTAGT. The CDR3 DNA reads TGTGCCAGCAGCCCTATCACAGTCACCACCTACGAGCAGTACGTC. The encoded protein is CASSPITVTTYEQYV.

Only a few counts were recorded for this clonotype. This chain links TRBV6-6 with TRBJ2-7; D is undetermined. V dropped 6 bases and J dropped 4 bases, with 13 bases sitting between them. The CDR3 contains 13 residues. Germline V gene lookup returns CDR1 MNHNY and CDR2 SVGAGI (reference sequence). CDR3 DNA sequence: TGTGCCAGCAGCCAGTATCTGGCATACGAGCAGTACGTC. Protein sequence: CASSQYLAYEQYV.

The CDR3, as DNA: TGTGCCAGCAGCATCACTTTCCGGGGTACGCAGTATTTT. Protein: CASSITFRGTQYF. The V gene is TRBV7-9, the J gene TRBJ2-3; the D gene is possibly TRBD2 (5 bases). The ends were cut back, 5 bases at V and 8 bases at J, with 14 bases in the middle. CDR1 is SEHNR, CDR2 FQNEAQ, per germline (reference sequence). There are 13 residues in the CDR3. The whole variable domain, filled in from reference TRBV7-9 and TRBJ2-3, reads DTGVSQNPRHKITKRGQNVTFRCDPISEHNRLYWYRQTLGQGPEFLTYFQNEAQLEKSRLLSDRFSAERPKGSFSTLEIQRTEQGDSAMYLCASSITFRGTQYFGPGTRLTVL.

This clonotype was seen a handful of times. The chain couples TRBV20-1 to TRBJ2-3; 10 bases map to TRBD1. There are 15 residues in the CDR3. The V and J ends lost 1 base and 3 bases, in that order; junction bases with no gene match: 4. Germline loops: CDR1 DFQATT, CDR2 SNEGSKA (reference sequence). The CDR3 coding sequence is TGCAGTGCTAGAGCTGACAGGGGGCTAACAGATACGCAGTATTTT. It is translated as CSARADRGLTDTQYF.

The sample holds a few counts of this clonotype. V is TRBV5-1 and J is TRBJ2-3; 8 nucleotides align to TRBD2. Looked up from germline, CDR1 is SGHRS and CDR2 is YFSETQ. V lost 0 bases, J lost 3 bases, and 9 bases stayed unmatched. CDR3 length: 17 residues. CDR3: CASSLDPAGVSTDTQYF. The CDR3 DNA is TGCGCCAGCAGCTTGGATCCAGCGGGGGTTAGTACAGATACGCAGTATTTT.

The V gene is TRBV20-1, the J gene TRBJ2-1; 11 bases are shared with TRBD2. With V trimmed by 6 bases and J by 10 bases, 14 bases remained unmatched. The CDR3 has 15 residues. Germline CDR1 reads DFQATT; CDR2 reads SNEGSKA (reference sequence). CDR3 bases: TGCAGTGCGGTCGTTTTAGCGGGGGGGCCGGGAGAGCAGTTCTTC. This sequence encodes CSAVVLAGGPGEQFF.

J is TRBJ1-2 and V is TRBV12-3 or TRBV12-4, with D tentatively TRBD1 (5 bases). CDR3 length equals 14 residues. Trimming left V 4 bases short and J 6 bases short, with 15 bases between. CDR3 amino acids: CASSSGLPGDGYTF. The CDR3 DNA is TGTGCCAGCAGTTCGGGGCTCCCAGGCGATGGCTACACCTTC.

The sample holds a few counts of this clonotype. The CDR3 DNA follows: TGTGCCAGCAGCTTGGCCCAGGGGCTGGCCACTGAAGCTTTCTTT. Protein sequence: CASSLAQGLATEAFF. This chain joins TRBV5-6 and TRBJ1-1; D is possibly TRBD1 (6 bases). The CDR3 runs to 15 residues. V was clipped by 0 bases and J by 4 bases, with 13 bases between them. Germline V gene lookup returns CDR1 SGHDT and CDR2 YYEEEE.